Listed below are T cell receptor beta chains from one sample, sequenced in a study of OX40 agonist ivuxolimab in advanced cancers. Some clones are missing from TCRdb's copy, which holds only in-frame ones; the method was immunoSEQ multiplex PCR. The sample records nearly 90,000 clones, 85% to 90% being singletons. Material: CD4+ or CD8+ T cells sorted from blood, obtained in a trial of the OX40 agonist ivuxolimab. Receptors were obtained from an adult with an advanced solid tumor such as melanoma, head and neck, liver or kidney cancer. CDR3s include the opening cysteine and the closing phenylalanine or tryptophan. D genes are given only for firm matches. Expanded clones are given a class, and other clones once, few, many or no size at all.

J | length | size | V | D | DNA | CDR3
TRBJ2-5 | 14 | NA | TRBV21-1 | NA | TGTGCCAGCTGGGACCGCAGGGTAGGAGAGACCCAGTACTTC | CASWDRRVGETQYF
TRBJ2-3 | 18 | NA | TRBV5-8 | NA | TGTGCCAGCATTCTCCTTTTAAGATCCCAGGAGGGCACAGATACGCAGTATTTT | CASILLLRSQEGTDTQYF
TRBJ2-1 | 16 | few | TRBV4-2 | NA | TGTGCCAGCAGCCGAGAGATTGGGTTTACCTACAATGAGCAGTTCTTC | CASSREIGFTYNEQFF
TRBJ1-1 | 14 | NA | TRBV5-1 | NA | TGCGCCAGCAGCTTAGGACCCCAGAACGCTGAAGCTTTCTTT | CASSLGPQNAEAFF
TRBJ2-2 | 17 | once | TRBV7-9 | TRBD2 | TGTGCCAGCAGCTACCCGGGACTAGCGTCGAACACCGGGGAGCTGTTTTTT | CASSYPGLASNTGELFF
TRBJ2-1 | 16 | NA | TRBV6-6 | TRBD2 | TGTGCCAGCAGTTTTTCGAGCGGGGGGGCATTGAATGAGCAGTTCTTC | CASSFSSGGALNEQFF
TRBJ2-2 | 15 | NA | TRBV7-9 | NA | TGTGCCAGCAGTATCACGGCGGGAAGCACCGGGGAGCTGTTTTTT | CASSITAGSTGELFF
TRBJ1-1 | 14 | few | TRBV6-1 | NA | TGTGCCAGCAGTGAAGGCCTGGGGGGAACTGAAGCTTTCTTT | CASSEGLGGTEAFF
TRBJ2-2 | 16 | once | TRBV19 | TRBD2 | TGTGCCAGTATGACGGGGACTAGCGGGAGTACCGGGGAGCTGTTTTTT | CASMTGTSGSTGELFF
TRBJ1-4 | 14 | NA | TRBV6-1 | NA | TGTGCCAGCAGTGAGGGGGCGTTGGGTGAAAAACTGTTTTTT | CASSEGALGEKLFF
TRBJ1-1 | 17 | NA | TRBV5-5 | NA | TGTGCCAGCAGCCCACTGGGGGGGTCTCGTATGAACACTGAAGCTTTCTTT | CASSPLGGSRMNTEAFF
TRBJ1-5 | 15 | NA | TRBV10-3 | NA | TGTGCCATCAGTGAAAATGGTCAACCCGGTCAGCCCCAGCATTTT | CAISENGQPGQPQHF
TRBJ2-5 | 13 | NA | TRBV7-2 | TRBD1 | TGTGCCAGCAGATGGACAGGGACGGAGACCCAGTACTTC | CASRWTGTETQYF
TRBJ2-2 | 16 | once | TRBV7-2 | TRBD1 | TGTGCCAGCAGACCACGGACAGGGGGCGACACCGGGGAGCTGTTTTTT | CASRPRTGGDTGELFF
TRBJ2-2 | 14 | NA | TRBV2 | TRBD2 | TGTGCCAGCATGCAAGCGGGAGGTGTCGGGGAGCTGTTTTTT | CASMQAGGVGELFF
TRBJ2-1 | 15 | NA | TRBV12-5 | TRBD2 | TGTGCTAGTGGAGCTAGCGGGACCTCCTACAATGAGCAGTTCTTC | CASGASGTSYNEQFF
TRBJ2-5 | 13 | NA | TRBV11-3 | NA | TGTGCCAGCAGCTTAGTACAGCAAGAGACCCAGTACTTC | CASSLVQQETQYF
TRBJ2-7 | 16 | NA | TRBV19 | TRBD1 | TGTGCCAGTAGTATCCCCCGGACAGGGGGGAAGCACGAGCAGTACTTC | CASSIPRTGGKHEQYF
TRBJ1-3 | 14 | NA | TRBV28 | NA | TGTGCCAGCAGTTTGGGACCCACTGGAAACACCATATATTTT | CASSLGPTGNTIYF
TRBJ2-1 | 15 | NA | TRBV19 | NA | TGTGCCAGTAGTATGGGGGGGGCCTCCTACAATGAGCAGTTCTTC | CASSMGGASYNEQFF
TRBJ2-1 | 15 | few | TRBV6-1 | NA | TGTGCCAGCAGTGGACAATACGACTGGGTAGATGAGCAGTTCTTC | CASSGQYDWVDEQFF
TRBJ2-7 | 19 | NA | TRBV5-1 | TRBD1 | TGCGCCAGCAGCTTCCGGACAGGGGGCTCGGGTGTTCAAGGCTACGAGCAGTACTTC | CASSFRTGGSGVQGYEQYF
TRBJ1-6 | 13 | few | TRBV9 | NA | TGTGCCAGCAGCGTAGCCCCGAATTCACCCCTCCACTTT | CASSVAPNSPLHF
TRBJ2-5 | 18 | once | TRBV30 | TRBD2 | TGTGCCTGGAGCTTCTTTGGAGCGGGGGGAGGACGGCAAGAGACCCAGTACTTC | CAWSFFGAGGGRQETQYF
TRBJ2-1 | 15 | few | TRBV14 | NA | TGTGCCAGCAGCCGCCCGGGGGCCCAGAATGGTGAGCAGTTCTTC | CASSRPGAQNGEQFF
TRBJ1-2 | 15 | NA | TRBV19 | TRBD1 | TGTGCCAGTAGTACCTGGGACAGGGGGAACTATGGCTACACCTTC | CASSTWDRGNYGYTF
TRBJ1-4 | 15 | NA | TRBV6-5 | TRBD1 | TGTGCCAGCAGTTACCAGGGGGCTGCTAATGAAAAACTGTTTTTT | CASSYQGAANEKLFF
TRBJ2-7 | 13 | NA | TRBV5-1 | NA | TGCGCCAGCAGCTTGAACCGACAGTACGAGCAGTACTTC | CASSLNRQYEQYF
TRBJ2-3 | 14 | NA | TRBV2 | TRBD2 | TGTGCCAGCACGGGCGGGAGGGTCACAGATACGCAGTATTTT | CASTGGRVTDTQYF
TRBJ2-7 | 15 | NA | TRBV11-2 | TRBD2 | TGTGCCAGCAGCTTATTGAGCGGGAGGACATACGAGCAGTACTTC | CASSLLSGRTYEQYF
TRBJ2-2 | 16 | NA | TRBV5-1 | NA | TGCGCCAGCAGCTCCACCGGGGGTCAGAACACCGGGGAGCTGTTTTTT | CASSSTGGQNTGELFF
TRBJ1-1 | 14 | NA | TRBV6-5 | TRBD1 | TGTGCCAGCAGTTCCCTGCAGGGGGCTTCGGGAGCTTTCTTT | CASSSLQGASGAFF
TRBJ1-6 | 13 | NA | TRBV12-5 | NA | TGTGCTAGTGGTTCCGAGGGGGGTTCACCCCTCCACTTT | CASGSEGGSPLHF
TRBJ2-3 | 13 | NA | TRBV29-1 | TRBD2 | TGCAGCGTTGTGGGTACCTCTAGCGGGACGCAGTATTTT | CSVVGTSSGTQYF
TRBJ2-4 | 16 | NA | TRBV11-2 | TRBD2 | TGTGCCAGCAGCCAAGGGGCTAGCGGGAGTTGGGACATTCAGTACTTC | CASSQGASGSWDIQYF
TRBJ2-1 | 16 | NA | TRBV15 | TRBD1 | TGTGCCACCAGCAGAGATAGATTTACAGGGGGAAATGAGCAGTTCTTC | CATSRDRFTGGNEQFF
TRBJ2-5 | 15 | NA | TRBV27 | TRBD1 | TGTGCCGGGAAGGACAGGTCGGCGTCACAAGAGACCCAGTACTTC | CAGKDRSASQETQYF
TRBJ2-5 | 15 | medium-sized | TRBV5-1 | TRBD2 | TGCGCCAGCAGGTATGGGACTAGCGATGGAGAGACCCAGTACTTC | CASRYGTSDGETQYF
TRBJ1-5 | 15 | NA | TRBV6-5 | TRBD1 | TGTGCCAGCAGAATTGACAGGGGCTACGGTCAGCCCCAGCATTTT | CASRIDRGYGQPQHF
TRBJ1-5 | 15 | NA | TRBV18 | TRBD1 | TGTGCCAGCTCAACGAGACAGGGTAGCAATCAGCCCCAGCATTTT | CASSTRQGSNQPQHF
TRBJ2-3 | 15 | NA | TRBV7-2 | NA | TGTGCCAGCAGCTATAAATTAGGAAGCACAGATACGCAGTATTTT | CASSYKLGSTDTQYF
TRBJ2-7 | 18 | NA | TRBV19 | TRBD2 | TGTGCCAGTAGTCTTCGGACTAGCGGGAGTCTTTTCTCCTACGAGCAGTACTTC | CASSLRTSGSLFSYEQYF
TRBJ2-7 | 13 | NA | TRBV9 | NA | TGTGCCAGCAGCTATTCTAGTAGCGACGAGCAGTACTTC | CASSYSSSDEQYF
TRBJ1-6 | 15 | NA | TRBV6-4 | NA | TGTGCCAGCAGCCCTTCGGACAGCTATAATTCACCCCTCCACTTT | CASSPSDSYNSPLHF
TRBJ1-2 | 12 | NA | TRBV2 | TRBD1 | TGTGCCAGCAGTGCCACAGGGGGAGGCTACACCTTC | CASSATGGGYTF
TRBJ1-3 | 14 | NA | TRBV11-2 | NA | TGTGCCAGCAGCTCTCGGGGAGCCGGAAACACCATATATTTT | CASSSRGAGNTIYF
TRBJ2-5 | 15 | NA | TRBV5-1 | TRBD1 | TGCGCCAGCAGCCCGGGACAGGGAGCCCAAGAGACCCAGTACTTC | CASSPGQGAQETQYF